These T cell receptor beta chains were read from a single sample in a study of vaccination effects on CD4 cells after COVID-19. The protocol was immunoSEQ multiplex PCR, while the TCRdb copy is restricted to in-frame clones and leaves out a portion. The sample has about 14,000 clones; 76% are singletons. No cognate antigen is known for these TCRs. The sequences come from CD4+ T cells from PBMCs cultured with HCoV-229E spike peptides, collected before COVID-19 vaccination. Receptors originate from a human donor who received a COVID-19 vaccine. Both conserved end residues are part of each CDR3. D genes are given only for firm matches. Clone size, where shown, is once, few, many, or a class for clones that have expanded.

cdr3_nt: TGTGCCAGCAGCCCATCCGGGACAGGGTCCCCTTCCGAGCAGTACTTC
cdr3_aa: CASSPSGTGSPSEQYF
clone_size: -
j_call: TRBJ2-7
v_call: TRBV4-2
d_call: TRBD1

cdr3_nt: TGTGCCAGCAGCCGAATCGGACAGGGGGCTATTCTGGTCACTGAAGCTTTCTTT
cdr3_aa: CASSRIGQGAILVTEAFF
clone_size: -
j_call: TRBJ1-1
v_call: TRBV13
d_call: TRBD1

cdr3_nt: TGTGCCAGCAGTTTAGAGGGGCGCGGCTACACCTTC
cdr3_aa: CASSLEGRGYTF
clone_size: -
j_call: TRBJ1-2
v_call: TRBV27
d_call: -

cdr3_nt: TGCGCCAGCAGCCAAGATTCGCAGGGGCGCGGCTATGGCTACACCTTC
cdr3_aa: CASSQDSQGRGYGYTF
clone_size: -
j_call: TRBJ1-2
v_call: TRBV4-1
d_call: -

cdr3_nt: TGCAGCGTGGCTGAGGGGGGGCGGGCTGAAGCTTTCTTT
cdr3_aa: CSVAEGGRAEAFF
clone_size: few
j_call: TRBJ1-1
v_call: TRBV29-1
d_call: -

cdr3_nt: TGTGCCAGCAGCTCCGACACGGGCGAGCAGTACTTC
cdr3_aa: CASSSDTGEQYF
clone_size: -
j_call: TRBJ2-7
v_call: TRBV7-3
d_call: -

cdr3_nt: TGTGCCAGCAGCTTAGGTGGAAGGCGAGGGCAGCCCCAGCATTTT
cdr3_aa: CASSLGGRRGQPQHF
clone_size: -
j_call: TRBJ1-5
v_call: TRBV7-9
d_call: -

cdr3_nt: TGTGCCAGCAGCCCGAAGGACAGGGGGCAGACCCAGTACTTC
cdr3_aa: CASSPKDRGQTQYF
clone_size: -
j_call: TRBJ2-5
v_call: TRBV7-2
d_call: TRBD1

cdr3_nt: TGTGCCAGCAGCTTAGGGGAGCAGGGGGCGGGTTCACCCCTCCACTTT
cdr3_aa: CASSLGEQGAGSPLHF
clone_size: -
j_call: TRBJ1-6
v_call: TRBV7-8
d_call: TRBD1

cdr3_nt: TGTGCCAGCAGCGTAGAGCGGTACACTGAAGCTTTCTTT
cdr3_aa: CASSVERYTEAFF
clone_size: -
j_call: TRBJ1-1
v_call: TRBV9
d_call: -

cdr3_nt: TGTGCCAGAAGCTTGTTTACGGGATCCCCCCCTAACTATGGCTACACCTTC
cdr3_aa: CARSLFTGSPPNYGYTF
clone_size: -
j_call: TRBJ1-2
v_call: TRBV5-3
d_call: -

cdr3_nt: TGTGCCAGCAGCCAAGAAACCGGGAGGGGACAGCAGTACTTC
cdr3_aa: CASSQETGRGQQYF
clone_size: once
j_call: TRBJ2-7
v_call: TRBV3-1/TRBV3-2
d_call: TRBD2

cdr3_nt: TGTGCCAGCAGCCAAGCATCGGAGGGTCCCCCCACTAATGAAAAACTGTTTTTT
cdr3_aa: CASSQASEGPPTNEKLFF
clone_size: once
j_call: TRBJ1-4
v_call: TRBV3-1/TRBV3-2
d_call: -

cdr3_nt: TGTGCCAGCAGTTTAAGGGTGACAGGCCGCACAGATACGCAGTATTTT
cdr3_aa: CASSLRVTGRTDTQYF
clone_size: -
j_call: TRBJ2-3
v_call: TRBV27
d_call: -

cdr3_nt: TGTGCCAGCAGTTTACCGGGACAGGGTGACAATGAGCAGTTCTTC
cdr3_aa: CASSLPGQGDNEQFF
clone_size: -
j_call: TRBJ2-1
v_call: TRBV28
d_call: TRBD1

cdr3_nt: TGCAGCGTTCGTCCAGGGTCTAATGAAAAACTGTTTTTT
cdr3_aa: CSVRPGSNEKLFF
clone_size: -
j_call: TRBJ1-4
v_call: TRBV29-1
d_call: -

cdr3_nt: TGTGCCAGCAGCCAGGCAGGGGGCGGTAATTCACCCCTCCACTTT
cdr3_aa: CASSQAGGGNSPLHF
clone_size: -
j_call: TRBJ1-6
v_call: TRBV3-1/TRBV3-2
d_call: TRBD1

cdr3_nt: TGTGCCAGCTCACAGGCTAGCGGGGCCTCCTACGAGCAGTACTTC
cdr3_aa: CASSQASGASYEQYF
clone_size: -
j_call: TRBJ2-7
v_call: TRBV18
d_call: TRBD2

cdr3_nt: TGTGCCAGCAGCACGGGACAGGCGAACACCGGGGAGCTGTTTTTT
cdr3_aa: CASSTGQANTGELFF
clone_size: -
j_call: TRBJ2-2
v_call: TRBV5-8
d_call: TRBD1

cdr3_nt: TGTGCCTGGAGTTTGACAACCACCTATGGCTACACCTTC
cdr3_aa: CAWSLTTTYGYTF
clone_size: -
j_call: TRBJ1-2
v_call: TRBV30
d_call: -

cdr3_nt: TGTGCCAGCAGTGGCGGCAATGAGCAGTTCTTC
cdr3_aa: CASSGGNEQFF
clone_size: -
j_call: TRBJ2-1
v_call: TRBV25-1
d_call: -

cdr3_nt: TGTGCCAGCAGTTCCTTAAGGGTCACGGTCTATGGCTACACCTTC
cdr3_aa: CASSSLRVTVYGYTF
clone_size: -
j_call: TRBJ1-2
v_call: TRBV28
d_call: -

cdr3_nt: TGTGCCAGCAGCTTGGTGACCAGCACAGATACGCAGTATTTT
cdr3_aa: CASSLVTSTDTQYF
clone_size: -
j_call: TRBJ2-3
v_call: TRBV5-5
d_call: -

cdr3_nt: TGTGCCAGCTCACCAGGGGCGGGAGTCTACGAGCAGTACTTC
cdr3_aa: CASSPGAGVYEQYF
clone_size: -
j_call: TRBJ2-7
v_call: TRBV18
d_call: TRBD2

cdr3_nt: TGTGCCAGCTCACCAGGGGACGAGGGCTACACCTTC
cdr3_aa: CASSPGDEGYTF
clone_size: -
j_call: TRBJ1-2
v_call: TRBV18
d_call: -

cdr3_nt: TGTGCCAGCAGCCAAGATCGATCGAAGCAGTTCTTC
cdr3_aa: CASSQDRSKQFF
clone_size: -
j_call: TRBJ2-1
v_call: TRBV14
d_call: -

cdr3_nt: TGTGCCAGCAGCTTAGCGACAGGGGGTAATTCACCCCTCCACTTT
cdr3_aa: CASSLATGGNSPLHF
clone_size: -
j_call: TRBJ1-6
v_call: TRBV7-2
d_call: TRBD1

cdr3_nt: TGCAGCGTTGTTCGGACGACGCGGCCCTTAGGTGATGAGCAGTTCTTC
cdr3_aa: CSVVRTTRPLGDEQFF
clone_size: once
j_call: TRBJ2-1
v_call: TRBV29-1
d_call: -

cdr3_nt: TGTGCCAGCAGTCCCCCCTTGGGGGGAGGGAACGCTGAGCAGTTCTTC
cdr3_aa: CASSPPLGGGNAEQFF
clone_size: -
j_call: TRBJ2-1
v_call: TRBV28
d_call: TRBD2

cdr3_nt: TGTGCCAGCAGTTCGTGGGGGGGGAGGGACAATGAGCAGTTCTTC
cdr3_aa: CASSSWGGRDNEQFF
clone_size: -
j_call: TRBJ2-1
v_call: TRBV6-6
d_call: TRBD2

cdr3_nt: TGTGCCAGCAGCTTAGTAGGTGGGACAGGGGCCTACAATGAGCAGTTCTTC
cdr3_aa: CASSLVGGTGAYNEQFF
clone_size: -
j_call: TRBJ2-1
v_call: TRBV7-9
d_call: TRBD1

cdr3_nt: TGTGCCAGCAGTGAACAGGGGGCGCCGGGAAACACCATATATTTT
cdr3_aa: CASSEQGAPGNTIYF
clone_size: -
j_call: TRBJ1-3
v_call: TRBV2
d_call: TRBD1

cdr3_nt: TGTGCCAGCAGCCAAATGCAGGCAGCGGGTGAGCAGTTCTTC
cdr3_aa: CASSQMQAAGEQFF
clone_size: -
j_call: TRBJ2-1
v_call: TRBV3-1/TRBV3-2
d_call: -

cdr3_nt: TGTGCCAGCAGCTTGAACACCGGGGAGCTGTTTTTT
cdr3_aa: CASSLNTGELFF
clone_size: -
j_call: TRBJ2-2
v_call: TRBV5-5
d_call: -

cdr3_nt: TGTGCCAGCAGCCCTGGGACTAGCGGGAGGATAGGGGAGACCCAGTACTTC
cdr3_aa: CASSPGTSGRIGETQYF
clone_size: -
j_call: TRBJ2-5
v_call: TRBV7-9
d_call: TRBD2

cdr3_nt: TGTGCCAGCAGTTTATCCGAGGGATTCGGCTCCTATAATTCACCCCTCCACTTT
cdr3_aa: CASSLSEGFGSYNSPLHF
clone_size: -
j_call: TRBJ1-6
v_call: TRBV28
d_call: -

cdr3_nt: TGTGCCAGCAGATCGGATTCAGGGTTCCAAGAGACCCAGTACTTC
cdr3_aa: CASRSDSGFQETQYF
clone_size: -
j_call: TRBJ2-5
v_call: TRBV5-4
d_call: -

cdr3_nt: TGTGCCAGCGCCCAACACGGGATTTACGAGCAGTACTTC
cdr3_aa: CASAQHGIYEQYF
clone_size: -
j_call: TRBJ2-7
v_call: TRBV5-5
d_call: -

cdr3_nt: TGTGCCAGCAGGCCGGACAGGGCTGGTGAAGCTTTCTTT
cdr3_aa: CASRPDRAGEAFF
clone_size: -
j_call: TRBJ1-1
v_call: TRBV27
d_call: TRBD1

cdr3_nt: TGTGCCAGCACCTGGCCGGGACGTACCTCCTACAATGAGCAGTTCTTC
cdr3_aa: CASTWPGRTSYNEQFF
clone_size: -
j_call: TRBJ2-1
v_call: TRBV6-6
d_call: -

cdr3_nt: TGTGCCAGCAGCGTAGCAGGGGAATTTGGTGGCTACACCTTC
cdr3_aa: CASSVAGEFGGYTF
clone_size: -
j_call: TRBJ1-2
v_call: TRBV9
d_call: -

cdr3_nt: TGTGCCACCGCCCAAGGGGGGACCGTGCATTCACCCCTCCACTTT
cdr3_aa: CATAQGGTVHSPLHF
clone_size: few
j_call: TRBJ1-6
v_call: TRBV2
d_call: -

cdr3_nt: TGTGCCAGCAGTTCGGGGACAGGGTCGGGTCAGCCCCAGCATTTT
cdr3_aa: CASSSGTGSGQPQHF
clone_size: once
j_call: TRBJ1-5
v_call: TRBV27
d_call: TRBD1

cdr3_nt: TGTGCCGGAGTCCCATATAGCAATCAGCCCCAGCATTTT
cdr3_aa: CAGVPYSNQPQHF
clone_size: -
j_call: TRBJ1-5
v_call: TRBV11-3
d_call: -

cdr3_nt: TGTGCCAGCAGCTCACTACGGGGCACCGGGGAGCTGTTTTTT
cdr3_aa: CASSSLRGTGELFF
clone_size: -
j_call: TRBJ2-2
v_call: TRBV7-9
d_call: -

cdr3_nt: TGTGCCAGCAGTTACCAGGAGGGTTTGGGTTATGGCTACACCTTC
cdr3_aa: CASSYQEGLGYGYTF
clone_size: -
j_call: TRBJ1-2
v_call: TRBV6-6
d_call: -

cdr3_nt: TGTGCCAGCAAGAGACAGGCCGATGAAAAACTGTTTTTT
cdr3_aa: CASKRQADEKLFF
clone_size: -
j_call: TRBJ1-4
v_call: TRBV6-5
d_call: -

cdr3_nt: TGTGCCAGCAGCGCCCGGGACACTGAAGCTTTCTTT
cdr3_aa: CASSARDTEAFF
clone_size: -
j_call: TRBJ1-1
v_call: TRBV5-4
d_call: -

cdr3_nt: TGTGCCAGCAGTGCCCTAGCGGGGGGGGCCTACGAGCAGTACTTC
cdr3_aa: CASSALAGGAYEQYF
clone_size: -
j_call: TRBJ2-7
v_call: TRBV7-9
d_call: TRBD2

cdr3_nt: TGTGCCAGCAGCTCCCCGGGACGAGGCAATGAGCAGTTCTTC
cdr3_aa: CASSSPGRGNEQFF
clone_size: -
j_call: TRBJ2-1
v_call: TRBV7-3
d_call: -

cdr3_nt: TGTGCCAGCAGCCAACTAGCGGGGGACCCAAAGCAAGAGACCCAGTACTTC
cdr3_aa: CASSQLAGDPKQETQYF
clone_size: few
j_call: TRBJ2-5
v_call: TRBV14
d_call: TRBD2